A single sample gave rise to the 31 T cell receptor beta chains below, sequenced in a study of blood T cells in healthy people across ages. Primed by a sample-barcoded 5' primer and a J-beta primer mix, a second PCR proceeded for 7 to 11 cycles. One entry per CDR3 protein, called by TCRdb with MiXCR from the 5' RACE reads. The profile shows 1,100,000 or so distinct CDR3 sequences, roughly 45% of them singletons. Sequencing was carried out using blood. All receptors derive from a woman aged 60 to 75 in good health.

This sequence joins TRBV3-1 and TRBJ2-5; D possibly corresponds to TRBD2 (7 bases). V lost 3 bases and J 5 bases, leaving 22 bases between the germline ends. This CDR3 is built from 17 residues. The germline V gene has CDR1 LGHDT and CDR2 YNNKEL (reference sequence). CDR3 region: CASSHGVGRGAGETQYF. The CDR3 region has the DNA TGTGCCAGCAGCCACGGAGTGGGACGGGGGGCCGGGGAGACCCAGTACTTC.

The chain is built from TRBV20-1 and TRBJ1-2; D gene ambiguous. V was trimmed by 8 bases and J by 10 bases, leaving 8 bases between them. CDR1 is DFQATT, CDR2 SNEGSKA, per germline (reference sequence). This CDR3 contains 8 residues. The CDR3 loop reads CSTSDYTF. DNA of the CDR3: TGCAGTACTTCCGACTACACCTTC.

This chain uses TRBV5-1 with TRBJ2-5, with TRBD2 matching 10 bases. The tail of the sequence fits TRBJ2-7 better, so the J call may be wrong. The length of the CDR3 is 17 residues. Germline CDR1 is SGHRS and CDR2 is YFSETQ. CDR3 amino acids: CASSLVPGLALTYEQYF. The CDR3 bases are TGCGCCAGCAGCTTGGTTCCGGGACTAGCGCTTACCTACGAGCAGTACTTC.

As concerns this clonotype: Germline is not matched at one junction end, which may reflect a read error. CDR3 amino acids: CASSPRAGRIDNGQFF. Written as DNA, the CDR3 is TGTGCCAGCAGCCCCAGAGCGGGAAGGATTGACAATGGGCAGTTCTTC. The chain has TRBV7-9 and TRBJ2-1; TRBD2 agrees at 7 bases. Germline V gives CDR1 SEHNR, CDR2 FQNEAQ (reference sequence). The CDR3 sequence is 16 residues long.

This clonotype has only a few counts. The rearrangement joins TRBV6-6 to TRBJ2-1; 7 bases align to TRBD1. The CDR3 is made up of 12 amino acids. Germline values: CDR1 MNHNY, CDR2 SVGAGI (reference sequence). V shed 6 bases, J shed 8 bases, and the junction held 4 bases outside the gene matches. CDR3 region: CASSYQGDEQFF. As DNA, the CDR3 is TGTGCCAGCAGCTATCAGGGGGATGAGCAGTTCTTC.

The gene calls are TRBV5-1 and TRBJ2-1; 7 positions match TRBD1. The CDR3 covers 15 residues. The V gene's germline CDR1 is SGHRS and CDR2 YFSETQ. Losses at the gene ends were 4 bases for V and 5 bases for J; bases not matched to a gene: 9. CDR3 DNA: TGCGCCAGCAGCGTAGCCGGGACAGCTAACAATGAGCAGTTCTTC. It specifies CASSVAGTANNEQFF.

This clonotype was recorded a few times. V is TRBV7-6 and J is TRBJ2-3; 9 bases agree with TRBD2. Germline V gene sequence: CDR1 SGHVS, CDR2 FNYEAQ. The CDR3 has 20 amino acids. V gave up 1 base and J gave up 0 bases; unmatched junction bases: 14. CDR3 nucleotide sequence: TGTGCCAGCAGCTTAGTGGGGGGTAACGCGGGAGGGCCCAGCACAGATACGCAGTATTTT. Translated: CASSLVGGNAGGPSTDTQYF. Supplemented by reference TRBV7-6 and TRBJ2-3, the full variable domain reads GAGVSQSPRYKVTKRGQDVALRCDPISGHVSLYWYRQALGQGPEFLTYFNYEAQQDKSGLPNDRFSAERPEGSISTLTIQRTEQRDSAMYRCASSLVGGNAGGPSTDTQYFGPGTRLTVL.

This clonotype was detected only a few times. J is TRBJ1-6 and V is TRBV15, with D perhaps matching TRBD1 (6 bases). Germline V lookup: CDR1 LNHNV, CDR2 YYDKDF (reference sequence). This CDR3 is built from 16 residues. The V end lost 3 bases, the J end lost 7 bases, and 16 bases lay between the germline ends. The CDR3 region is CATSSKQGYENSPLHF. CDR3 DNA sequence: TGTGCCACCAGCAGTAAACAGGGCTATGAGAATTCACCCCTCCACTTT.

The chain links TRBV7-2 to TRBJ1-4, with a tentative D call TRBD1 (5 bases). Trimming stripped 1 base from V and 5 bases from J, with 11 bases between. The length of the CDR3 is 15 residues. Germline V gives CDR1 SGHTA, CDR2 FQGNSA. CDR3 residues: CASSLDGGLNEKLFF. CDR3 bases: TGTGCCAGCAGCTTAGATGGGGGTCTGAATGAAAAACTGTTTTTT.

This clonotype appeared a few times. V gene TRBV10-3 combines with J gene TRBJ2-7; TRBD1 matches 9 bases. Germline CDR1 ENHRY, CDR2 SYGVKD. V lost 9 bases and J lost 0; bases outside the gene matches: 6. The CDR3 length is 14 residues. In DNA form, the CDR3 reads TGTGCCATTGCCGGGACAGGGTTCTCCTACGAGCAGTACTTC. Protein: CAIAGTGFSYEQYF.

This clonotype was detected a few times. This chain uses TRBV20-1 with TRBJ2-7; 10 nucleotides line up with TRBD2. The CDR3 sequence is 15 residues long. CDR1 and CDR2 (germline): DFQATT, SNEGSKA (reference sequence). The J segment lost 2 bases and the V segment lost 3 bases, leaving 7 bases of the junction unmatched. The DNA for the CDR3 is TGCAGTGCTAGGGGTGGACTAGCGGATACCTACGAGCAGTACTTC. Its translation is CSARGGLADTYEQYF.

The rearrangement joins TRBV9 to TRBJ2-3; 9 bases agree with TRBD1. The CDR3 contains 15 residues. With V trimmed by 4 bases and J by 4 bases, 7 bases remained unmatched. Germline V gene sequence: CDR1 SGDLS, CDR2 YYNGEE. CDR3 DNA sequence: TGTGCCAGCAGCCCTCGGACAGGGGTATCAGATACGCAGTATTTT. Protein: CASSPRTGVSDTQYF.

As to this clonotype: Since a much larger clone is just one base distant, this may be a read error. The chain couples TRBV11-1 to TRBJ2-5; D may correspond to TRBD1 or TRBD2 (5 bases each). The length of the CDR3 is 15 residues. From germline, CDR1 is SGHAT and CDR2 FQDESV (reference sequence). The CDR3: CASSWGSGLQETRYF. The CDR3 nucleotides read TGTGCCAGCAGCTGGGGCAGCGGCCTCCAAGAGACCCGGTACTTC.

The chain carries TRBV5-1 and TRBJ2-7; TRBD2 agrees at 13 bases. The CDR3 totals 17 residues. Germline V gives CDR1 SGHRS, CDR2 YFSETQ. V was clipped by 1 base and J by 0 bases; unmatched bases: 4. In DNA form, the CDR3 reads TGCGCCAGCAGCTTGTTCGGGACTAGCGGGACCTCCTACGAGCAGTACTTC. Translating it yields CASSLFGTSGTSYEQYF.

About this clonotype itself: At one end the junction does not follow the germline gene, possibly because of a read error. This chain links TRBV13 with TRBJ2-6; 7 nucleotides align to TRBD1. Germline lookup yields CDR1 PRHDT and CDR2 FYEKMQ (reference sequence). CDR3 length: 20 residues. The DNA for the CDR3 is TGTGCCAGCAGCTTAGGTCTGGGGACAGCGGTGGCCTCTGGGGCCAGCGTCCTGACTTTC. It codes for CASSLGLGTAVASGASVLTF.

This clonotype was detected once. This chain uses TRBV10-1 with TRBJ2-4; D ambiguous. The end of the DNA aligns better with TRBJ2-7, so the J call may be wrong. Germline CDR1 WNHNN, CDR2 SYGVQD (reference sequence). The CDR3 is 14 amino acids. CDR3 coding DNA: TGCGCCAGCAGTGAAACCCCAGAACCTAGCGAGCAGTACTTC. Protein product: CASSETPEPSEQYF.

This clonotype was seen a handful of times. DNA for the CDR3: TGTGCCAGCAGTGAATGGGCAGGACAAAGCTCCTACGAGCAGTACTTC. It encodes CASSEWAGQSSYEQYF. This chain joins TRBV25-1 and TRBJ2-7, with a tentative D call TRBD1 (5 bases). V lost 1 base and J lost 0, with 13 bases in between. Germline V lookup: CDR1 MGHDK, CDR2 SYGVNS. The CDR3 sequence is 16 residues long.

The genes are TRBV10-2 and TRBJ2-2; the D gene is possibly TRBD2 (5 bases). Germline lookup yields CDR1 WSHSY and CDR2 SAAADI. The CDR3 spans 17 residues. Trimming removed 5 bases from V and 0 bases from J, with 16 bases in between. The CDR3 is CASSSSVRDANTGELFF. CDR3 sequence (DNA): TGCGCCAGCAGTTCCAGTGTCCGGGATGCGAACACCGGGGAGCTGTTTTTT.

This clonotype was seen only a few times. This chain joins TRBV29-1 and TRBJ2-1; a possible D gene is TRBD1 (7 bases). The V gene's germline CDR1 is SQVTM and CDR2 ANQGSEA. V shed 5 bases and J shed 1 base, with 30 bases lying between them. CDR3 length equals 20 residues. CDR3 amino acids: CSVIDPEGTVERGSYNEQFF. The CDR3 nucleotides read TGCAGCGTTATTGACCCGGAGGGGACAGTTGAAAGGGGTTCCTACAATGAGCAGTTCTTC.

The table lists this clonotype with many counts. This chain uses TRBV27 with TRBJ2-6; tentatively, D is TRBD1 or TRBD2 (5 bases each). Germline V lookup: CDR1 MNHEY, CDR2 SMNVEV (reference sequence). V lost 0 bases and J 2 bases, leaving 5 bases between the germline ends. The CDR3 runs 15 residues. The CDR3 is CASSLSGAGANVLTF. The CDR3 region has the DNA TGTGCCAGCAGTTTATCGGGGGCTGGGGCCAACGTCCTGACTTTC.

The chain uses TRBV2 and TRBJ2-7, with D possibly TRBD2 on 5 matching bases. V dropped 7 bases and J dropped 5 bases, with 6 bases sitting between them. The CDR3 is made up of 10 amino acids. Looked up from germline, CDR1 is SNHLY and CDR2 is FYNNEI. The CDR3 DNA is TGTGCCAGCAACGGGGACGAGCAGTACTTC. It codes for CASNGDEQYF. Supplemented by reference TRBV2 and TRBJ2-7, the full variable domain reads EPEVTQTPSHQVTQMGQEVILRCVPISNHLYFYWYRQILGQKVEFLVSFYNNEISEKSEIFDDQFSVERPDGSNFTLKIRSTKLEDSAMYFCASNGDEQYFGPGTRLTVT.

The chain employs TRBV20-1 and TRBJ2-1; D possibly corresponds to TRBD2 (5 bases). Germline CDR1 is DFQATT and CDR2 is SNEGSKA (reference sequence). The CDR3 has 11 amino acids. Trimming took 2 bases from V and 9 from J, leaving 8 bases between them. CDR3 nucleotides: TGCAGTGCTAGACAAGCGGCTGAGCAGTTCTTC. Protein product: CSARQAAEQFF.

As concerns this clonotype: A read error may produce the germline difference seen at one junction end. V gene TRBV13 combines with J gene TRBJ2-1, with D possibly matching TRBD2 (5 bases). Germline V lookup: CDR1 PRHDT, CDR2 FYEKMQ (reference sequence). This CDR3 spans 15 amino acids. The CDR3 DNA follows: TGTGCCAGCAGATTAGCGACCCCCCTCCATGATGAGCAGTTCTTC. This sequence encodes CASRLATPLHDEQFF.

V usage is TRBV4-1 and J usage is TRBJ2-3; unclear D gene. Trimming pared 5 bases from V and 2 bases from J, leaving 17 bases between. The CDR3 runs 16 residues. CDR1 is MGHRA and CDR2 is YSYEKL in the germline V gene. CDR3 residues: CASSLRLPQVTDTQYF. CDR3 nucleotides: TGCGCCAGCAGCTTGCGGCTCCCTCAAGTCACAGATACGCAGTATTTT.

J is TRBJ2-1 and V is TRBV20-1; D may match TRBD1 or TRBD2 (5 bases each). Per the germline V gene, CDR1 is DFQATT and CDR2 is SNEGSKA (reference sequence). The CDR3 sequence is 15 residues long. Trimming stripped 0 bases from V and 8 bases from J, with 17 bases between. The DNA of the CDR3 is TGCAGTGCTAGAGAATCCTGGACACGGACTGATGAGCAGTTCTTC. This gives the protein CSARESWTRTDEQFF.

The J gene is TRBJ1-1, the V gene TRBV10-3, with 9 nucleotides matching TRBD1. CDR3 length: 13 residues. Germline assignment: CDR1 ENHRY and CDR2 SYGVKD. V shed 8 bases and J 5 bases; nucleotides not matched to a gene: 6. The CDR3 reads CAIGDREGTEAFF. The CDR3 DNA reads as TGTGCCATCGGGGACAGGGAGGGGACTGAAGCTTTCTTT.

The rearrangement uses TRBV9 and TRBJ1-1; 9 bases line up with TRBD1. The CDR3 has 14 residues. The V and J ends lost 4 bases and 3 bases, in that order; junction bases with no gene match: 4. The V gene's germline CDR1 is SGDLS and CDR2 YYNGEE. The CDR3 nucleotides are TGTGCCAGCAGCTCGGACAGGGGTTACACTGAAGCTTTCTTT. Protein sequence: CASSSDRGYTEAFF.

The chain couples TRBV3-1 to TRBJ1-1, with D hard to call. Germline CDR1 is LGHDT and CDR2 is YNNKEL (reference sequence). The CDR3 contains 16 residues. V lost 9 bases to trimming and J lost 2 bases, with 22 bases between them. The CDR3 DNA follows: TGTGCCAGGGTCGTACACCCTAGGATGAGTAACACTGAAGCTTTCTTT. The encoded protein is CARVVHPRMSNTEAFF.

The chain has TRBV20-1 and TRBJ2-3, with 9 bases matching TRBD2. This CDR3 comprises 14 residues. Germline CDR1 reads DFQATT; CDR2 reads SNEGSKA (reference sequence). The V gene end was trimmed by 5 bases and the J gene end by 2 bases; junction bases not matched to a gene: 5. The DNA for the CDR3 is TGCAGTGCTTGGACTAGCGAATACACAGATACGCAGTATTTT. It codes for CSAWTSEYTDTQYF.

The V and J genes are TRBV6-5 and TRBJ2-1; perhaps TRBD1 as D (5 bases). The DNA end favors TRBJ2-7, so the J call may be wrong. The CDR3 totals 16 residues. Germline V gene data show CDR1 as MNHEY and CDR2 as SVGAGI. DNA for the CDR3: TGTGCCAGCAGTTACTCGAACTGGGGCTCCTACAATGAGCAGTACTTC. Its translation is CASSYSNWGSYNEQYF.

The genes are TRBV3-1 and TRBJ2-3, with a weak D call TRBD1 (5 bases). The V end lost 1 base, the J end lost 6 bases, and 11 bases lay between the germline ends. The CDR3 is 14 amino acids. Germline V gene lookup returns CDR1 LGHDT and CDR2 YNNKEL (reference sequence). The DNA for the CDR3 is TGTGCCAGCAGCCAAGGAAACTACAGGGATACGCAGTATTTT. Translation gives CASSQGNYRDTQYF.